The clone carrying this TCR beta chain was counted only a few times. The ends were cut back, 4 bases at V and 1 base at J, with 13 bases in the middle. Germline CDR1 reads LGHNA; CDR2 reads YSLEER. The CDR3 totals 15 residues. The data were taken from a study of patients and donors after allogeneic stem cell transplantation. From the RT-PCR reads, TCRdb called clonotypes with MiXCR, one entry per CDR3 protein. The sample holds around 200,000 distinct CDR3 sequences; 35% to 45% are singletons and the top ten take roughly 12%. The receptor was derived from a human donor who was either an allogeneic HSCT recipient or a stem cell or donor lymphocyte infusion donor (not recorded which). It is not recorded whose cells these are; they may come from a transplant donor. The sequencing sample was made of blood, either unsorted or a sorted T cell fraction (not recorded which). This chain links TRBV4-3 with TRBJ1-1; D uncertain. The CDR3 loop reads CASSPDQARNTEAFF. CDR3 nucleotides: TGCGCCAGCAGCCCAGATCAGGCTCGGAACACTGAAGCTTTCTTT.